This T cell receptor beta chain was retrieved from a study of blood T cell repertoires in COVID-19. Study context: The United States, Italy and Spain provided the acute and convalescent COVID-19 samples. PBMCs, B-cell-depleted T cells, or T cells provided the cDNA or gDNA that made up the material.

Germline CDR1 and CDR2: SSHAT and FNYEAQ (reference sequence). The CDR3 length is 14 residues. Trimming removed 1 base from V and 5 bases from J, with 9 bases in between. Per the original data handling: Reference gene primer amplification gave estimated nucleated cell counts. Measured with immunoSEQ multiplex PCR; TCRdb has only the in-frame clones, and not every one. V and J calls and clone size are given by that table; D and trimming were obtained from the DNA. The data contain 200,000 to 250,000 clones, about 90% of them singletons. The sequencing sample was made of peripheral blood. This clonotype was sampled from a woman between 50 and 59 years old with acute or convalescent COVID-19. The V call is TRBV7-7, the J call TRBJ2-1; D is undetermined. DNA of the CDR3: TGTGCCAGCAGCTTAGACCCCAGAAACAATGAGCAGTTCTTC. Translating it yields CASSLDPRNNEQFF.